The rows below give T cell receptor beta chains drawn from one sample of a study of shared clonotypes between healthy human individuals. Sequencing used immunoSEQ multiplex PCR; TCRdb keeps in-frame clones, though not all of them. Of under 750,000 clones in the sample, about two thirds were seen once. The sequencing sample was made of memory CD4+ T cells sorted from blood. The receptors were sampled from a woman in her thirties in good health. Both conserved end residues are part of each CDR3. The D gene is left open where the match is weak. Some rows mark clone size as missing; the rest say once, few, many or name a class of expanded clone.

J	size	V	D	CDR3	DNA
TRBJ1-1	.	TRBV15	TRBD1	CATSSRGPGTEAFF	TGTGCCACCAGTTCCAGGGGGCCAGGCACTGAAGCTTTCTTT
TRBJ2-3	.	TRBV19	.	CASSISGAEDTQYF	TGTGCCAGTAGTATATCAGGGGCGGAAGATACGCAGTATTTT
TRBJ2-5	few	TRBV19	.	CASSGTKETQYF	TGTGCCAGTAGCGGAACCAAAGAGACCCAGTACTTC
TRBJ1-2	.	TRBV21-1	.	CASSTGDRGHGYTF	TGTGCCAGCAGCACAGGGGACAGGGGGCACGGCTACACCTTC
TRBJ2-7	.	TRBV7-9	.	CASSLTLGQRGDAYEQYF	TGTGCCAGCAGCTTAACCCTCGGGCAGAGAGGGGATGCGTACGAGCAGTACTTC
TRBJ2-3	.	TRBV27	TRBD2	CASSFILAGGTDTQYF	TGTGCCAGCAGTTTCATTCTAGCGGGGGGCACAGATACGCAGTATTTT
TRBJ2-1	.	TRBV29-1	TRBD2	CSTWTSGGRNEQFF	TGCAGCACCTGGACTAGCGGGGGCCGAAATGAGCAGTTCTTC
TRBJ2-1	many	TRBV11-2	.	CASSLGGLFNEQFF	TGTGCCAGCAGCTTAGGAGGACTCTTTAATGAGCAGTTCTTC
TRBJ2-7	.	TRBV2	TRBD2	CASSDGVASGSSTYEQYF	TGTGCCAGCAGTGATGGGGTGGCTAGCGGGAGTTCGACCTACGAGCAGTACTTC
TRBJ1-1	.	TRBV5-6	TRBD1	CASRVRQAQGAAEAFF	TGTGCCAGCAGGGTTAGACAGGCACAGGGGGCGGCTGAAGCTTTCTTT
TRBJ1-1	once	TRBV6-6	TRBD1	CASSWGDRVAFF	TGTGCCAGCAGTTGGGGGGACAGGGTAGCTTTCTTT
TRBJ2-7	.	TRBV7-8	.	CASSLPQDDGGTYEQYF	TGTGCCAGCAGCTTACCCCAGGACGACGGGGGAACCTACGAGCAGTACTTC
TRBJ2-5	few	TRBV6-1	.	CASSLRGQETQYF	TGTGCCAGCAGTCTCAGGGGCCAAGAGACCCAGTACTTC
TRBJ1-2	.	TRBV5-5	.	CASSLGGASHYGYTF	TGTGCCAGCAGCTTGGGGGGCGCTTCCCACTATGGCTACACCTTC
TRBJ1-1	few	TRBV9	.	CASSVGGEDTEAFF	TGTGCCAGCAGCGTAGGTGGGGAGGACACTGAAGCTTTCTTT
TRBJ1-1	.	TRBV5-1	.	CASSREVVNTEAFF	TGCGCCAGCAGCCGGGAAGTTGTGAACACTGAAGCTTTCTTT
TRBJ2-5	.	TRBV5-6	TRBD1	CASSRVGTDQETQYF	TGTGCCAGCAGCCGTGTTGGGACAGACCAAGAGACCCAGTACTTC
TRBJ1-5	.	TRBV5-1	TRBD1	CASSSGTENQPQHF	TGCGCCAGCAGCTCCGGGACAGAAAATCAGCCCCAGCATTTT
TRBJ2-1	.	TRBV7-3	.	CASSLFKTGRREQFF	TGTGCCAGCAGCTTATTCAAGACAGGGAGGCGTGAGCAGTTCTTC
TRBJ1-5	few	TRBV28	.	CASSFAGRKNQPQHF	TGTGCCAGCAGTTTTGCGGGAAGAAAGAATCAGCCCCAGCATTTT
TRBJ2-3	.	TRBV29-1	.	CSVETSTDTQYF	TGCAGCGTTGAAACTAGCACAGATACGCAGTATTTT
TRBJ2-5	.	TRBV7-9	.	CASSDGQKSWETQYF	TGTGCCAGCAGCGACGGACAGAAGTCCTGGGAGACCCAGTACTTC